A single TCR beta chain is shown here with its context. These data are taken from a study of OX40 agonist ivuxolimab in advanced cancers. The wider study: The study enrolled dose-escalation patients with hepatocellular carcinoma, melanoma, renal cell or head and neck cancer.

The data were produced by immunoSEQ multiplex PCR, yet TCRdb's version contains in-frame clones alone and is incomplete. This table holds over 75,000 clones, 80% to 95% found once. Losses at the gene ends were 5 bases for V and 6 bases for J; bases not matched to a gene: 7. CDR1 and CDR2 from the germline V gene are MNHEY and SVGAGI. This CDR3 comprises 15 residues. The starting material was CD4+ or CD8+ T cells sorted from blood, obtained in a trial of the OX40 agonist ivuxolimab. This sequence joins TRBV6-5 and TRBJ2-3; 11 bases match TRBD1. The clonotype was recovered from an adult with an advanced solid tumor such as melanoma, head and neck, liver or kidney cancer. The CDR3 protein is CASSLGTGGRDTQYF. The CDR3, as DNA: TGTGCCAGCAGTCTAGGGACAGGGGGGCGTGATACGCAGTATTTT.